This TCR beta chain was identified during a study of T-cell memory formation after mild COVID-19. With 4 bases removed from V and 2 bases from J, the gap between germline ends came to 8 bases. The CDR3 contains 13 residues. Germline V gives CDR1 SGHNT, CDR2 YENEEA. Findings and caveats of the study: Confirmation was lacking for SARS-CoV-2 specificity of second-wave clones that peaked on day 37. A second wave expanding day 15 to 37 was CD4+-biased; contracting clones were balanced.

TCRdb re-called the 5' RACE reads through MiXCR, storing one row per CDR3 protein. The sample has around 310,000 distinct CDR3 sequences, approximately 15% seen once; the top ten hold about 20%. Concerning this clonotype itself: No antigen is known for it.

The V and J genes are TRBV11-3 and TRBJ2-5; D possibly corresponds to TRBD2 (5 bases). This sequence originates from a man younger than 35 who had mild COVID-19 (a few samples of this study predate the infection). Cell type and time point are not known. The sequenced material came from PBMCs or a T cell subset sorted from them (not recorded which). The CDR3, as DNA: TGTGCCAGCAGCTCGGGCGGGCAAGAGACCCAGTACTTC. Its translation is CASSSGGQETQYF. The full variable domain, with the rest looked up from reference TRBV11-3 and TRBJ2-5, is EAGVVQSPRYKIIEKKQPVAFWCNPISGHNTLYWYLQNLGQGPELLIRYENEEAVDDSQLPKDRFSAERLKGVDSTLKIQPAELGDSAVYLCASSSGGQETQYFGPGTRLLVL.